A single sample is the source of the 23 T cell receptor beta chains below, sequenced in a study of blood T cells in healthy people across ages. The use of a sample-barcoded 5' primer and a J-beta primer mix characterized a second PCR of roughly 6 to 12 cycles. MiXCR, run by TCRdb on the 5' RACE reads, gives a single entry per CDR3 protein. This sample yields some 1.4 million distinct CDR3 sequences, of which 42% are seen a single time; approximately 7.9% belongs to the top ten. The specimen sequenced was blood. The receptors were gathered from a young woman in good health.

This clonotype has a count of ten or more. The V call is TRBV3-1, the J call TRBJ2-7; D gene unclear. CDR3 length equals 11 residues. Germline V gives CDR1 LGHDT, CDR2 YNNKEL (reference sequence). Trimming removed 2 bases from V and 1 base from J, with 0 bases in between. CDR3 in amino acids: CASSQSYEQYF. DNA of the CDR3: TGTGCCAGCAGCCAATCCTACGAGCAGTACTTC.

The genes are TRBV20-1 and TRBJ2-2, with D possibly being TRBD1 (6 bases). CDR1 and CDR2 (germline): DFQATT, SNEGSKA (reference sequence). This CDR3 region has 15 residues. Trimming stripped 4 bases from V and 5 bases from J, with 17 bases between. Written as DNA, the CDR3 is TGCAGTGCTAAGACAGGTTCCCGATCAACCGGGGAGCTGTTTTTT. Amino acid sequence: CSAKTGSRSTGELFF.

The chain couples TRBV28 to TRBJ2-5; maybe TRBD1 (6 bases). The CDR3 covers 14 residues. Trimming shortened V by 6 bases and J by 5 bases, and 16 bases separated the two germline ends. In germline, CDR1 is MDHEN, CDR2 SYDVKM. The CDR3 loop reads CASSYNPRGETQYF. In DNA, the CDR3 is TGTGCCAGCAGCTATAACCCTAGGGGGGAGACCCAGTACTTC. The full variable domain, completed using reference TRBV28 and TRBJ2-5, is DVKVTQSSRYLVKRTGEKVFLECVQDMDHENMFWYRQDPGLGLRLIYFSYDVKMKEKGDIPEGYSVSREKKERFSLILESASTNQTSMYLCASSYNPRGETQYFGPGTRLLVL.

This chain uses TRBV15 with TRBJ1-4; D remains unclear. Looked up from germline, CDR1 is LNHNV and CDR2 is YYDKDF (reference sequence). CDR3 length equals 15 residues. Trimming pared 0 bases from V and 3 bases from J, leaving 8 bases between. The CDR3 DNA reads TGTGCCACCAGCAGAGATTTGGCAGCTAATGAAAAACTGTTTTTT. Encoded protein: CATSRDLAANEKLFF.

A few counts support this clonotype. The chain recombines TRBV7-8 with TRBJ2-7, with 9 bases that match TRBD1. V trimming: 5 bases; J trimming: 3 bases; junction bases outside the gene matches: 8. This CDR3 spans 15 amino acids. Germline CDR1 is SGHVS and CDR2 is FQNEAQ. The CDR3 here is CASSRRDRDNYEQYF. CDR3 in DNA: TGTGCCAGCAGCCGCCGGGACAGGGATAACTACGAGCAGTACTTC.

The V gene is TRBV29-1, the J gene TRBJ2-5; 9 nucleotides line up with TRBD2. Germline V lookup: CDR1 SQVTM, CDR2 ANQGSEA. The CDR3 has 12 amino acids. After removal of 8 bases from V and 1 base from J, the junction contained 2 bases not matched to a gene. This CDR3 is CSLGLAQETQYF. The CDR3 DNA reads TGCAGCTTGGGACTAGCCCAAGAGACCCAGTACTTC. Together with reference TRBV29-1 and TRBJ2-5, the CDR3 gives the full variable domain: SAVISQKPSRDICQRGTSLTIQCQVDSQVTMMFWYRQQPGQSLTLIATANQGSEATYESGFVIDKFPISRPNLTFSTLTVSNMSPEDSSIYLCSLGLAQETQYFGPGTRLLVL.

About this clonotype itself: One end of the junction varies from germline; a read error may be responsible. V usage is TRBV3-1 and J usage is TRBJ1-2; D gene ambiguous. Germline CDR1 reads LGHDT; CDR2 reads YNNKEL (reference sequence). The CDR3 extends over 14 amino acids. Here the CDR3 reads CASSPPRRTYGYTF. The CDR3, as DNA: TGTGCCAGCAGCCCCCCCAGACGAACCTATGGCTACACCTTT.

Only a few counts were recorded for this clonotype. CDR3 nucleotides: TGTGCCAGCAGTTTTAGAGGCGCTGAAGCTTTCTTT. Its translation is CASSFRGAEAFF. The chain uses TRBV13 and TRBJ1-1; D is unresolved. The germline V gene has CDR1 PRHDT and CDR2 FYEKMQ (reference sequence). Trimming pared 6 bases from V and 6 bases from J, leaving 11 bases between. The CDR3 has 12 residues.

This sequence joins TRBV2 and TRBJ2-5; D unresolved. The J call is in doubt because the DNA end fits TRBJ2-7 better. Germline V CDR1 and CDR2: SNHLY, FYNNEI. The CDR3 contains 12 residues. CDR3 sequence: CASSVELSEQYF. DNA of the CDR3: TGTGCCAGCAGTGTGGAATTGTCCGAGCAGTACTTC.

The rearrangement joins TRBV28 to TRBJ2-1; no clear D gene. The V and J ends lost 5 bases and 5 bases respectively, with 16 bases between them. This CDR3 spans 15 amino acids. Looked up from germline, CDR1 is MDHEN and CDR2 is SYDVKM. The chain's CDR3 is CASSRRRELDNEQFF. CDR3 DNA sequence: TGTGCCAGCAGTCGACGACGAGAACTCGACAATGAGCAGTTCTTC.

As concerns this clonotype: A much larger clone sits a single nucleotide away, making a read error possible. The rearrangement links TRBV3-1 to TRBJ2-3, with D perhaps assigned TRBD1 or TRBD2 (5 bases each). The CDR3 runs to 13 residues. Germline values: CDR1 LGHDT, CDR2 YNNKEL (reference sequence). The CDR3, as DNA: TGTGCCAGCAGCCGTCGGGGAACAGGTACGCAGTATTTT. Protein sequence: CASSRRGTGTQYF.

The V gene is TRBV4-1, the J gene TRBJ2-7; weak D call: TRBD1 (5 bases). The CDR3 sequence is 16 residues long. Germline values: CDR1 MGHRA, CDR2 YSYEKL. V dropped 3 bases and J dropped 0 bases, with 15 bases sitting between them. The CDR3 is CASSQGLLVSSYEQYF. The CDR3 DNA reads TGCGCCAGCAGCCAGGGGCTACTTGTAAGCTCCTACGAGCAGTACTTC.

The chain recombines TRBV20-1 with TRBJ2-5, with a weak D call TRBD2 (6 bases). Germline V gene lookup returns CDR1 DFQATT and CDR2 SNEGSKA (reference sequence). Trimming removed 4 bases at V and 0 bases at J, with 12 bases between. The CDR3 has 14 amino acids. The CDR3 coding sequence is TGCAGTGCTAACGCCGGCGGGAACCAAGAGACCCAGTACTTC. It encodes CSANAGGNQETQYF.

Concerning this clonotype: This could be a read error, since a much larger clone is one nucleotide away. The V gene is TRBV29-1, the J gene TRBJ2-1; D remains ambiguous. Germline CDR1 and CDR2: SQVTM and ANQGSEA. This CDR3 region has 13 residues. The V and J ends lost 8 bases and 3 bases respectively, with 14 bases between them. The CDR3 is CSYLGLVYNEQFF. The CDR3, as DNA: TGCAGCTACCTAGGTTTGGTCTACAATGAGCAGTTCTTC.

The J gene is TRBJ1-4, the V gene TRBV6-4, with D perhaps TRBD1 (5 bases). Germline V gives CDR1 MRHNA, CDR2 SNTAGT. The CDR3 is made up of 15 amino acids. V lost 5 bases and J lost 7, with 17 bases in between. CDR3 in amino acids: CASSRPGEKCEKLFF. Written as DNA, the CDR3 is TGTGCCAGCAGTCGGCCGGGGGAAAAGTGTGAAAAACTGTTTTTT.

This clonotype has only a few counts. The chain is built from TRBV19 and TRBJ1-2, with a tentative D call TRBD1 (6 bases). CDR3 size: 10 residues. Per germline, CDR1 LNHDA and CDR2 SQIVND (reference sequence). Trimming left V 7 bases short and J 10 bases short, with 10 bases between. CDR3 amino acids: CASKGGDYTF. Here the CDR3 DNA reads TGTGCCAGTAAGGGGGGGGACTACACCTTC.

Note on this clonotype: This may be a read error, as it is one base from a much larger clone. The rearrangement joins TRBV10-3 to TRBJ2-3; maybe TRBD2 (7 bases). CDR1 is ENHRY, CDR2 SYGVKD, per germline. CDR3 size: 16 residues. Trimming removed 1 base at V and 6 bases at J, with 17 bases between. The CDR3 region is CAISELGGGSLDTQYF. The CDR3 region has the DNA TGTGCCATCAGTGAGTTGGGAGGGGGGTCCCTGGATACGCAGTATTTT.

The chain has TRBV12-3 or TRBV12-4 and TRBJ2-4; 7 nucleotides match TRBD1. The CDR3 contains 13 residues. The ends lost 0 bases at V and 15 bases at J; junction bases unmatched: 8. The CDR3 loop reads CASSLALEGASYF. The CDR3 bases are TGTGCCAGCAGTTTAGCGCTAGAGGGGGCTTCGTACTTC.

V usage is TRBV12-3 or TRBV12-4 and J usage is TRBJ2-1; 14 positions agree with TRBD2. This CDR3 region has 16 residues. Trimming at V came to 0 bases and at J to 8 bases, leaving 3 bases not matched to a gene. The CDR3 here is CASSLAGLAGAHEQFF. CDR3 sequence (DNA): TGTGCCAGCAGTTTAGCGGGACTAGCGGGGGCCCATGAGCAGTTCTTC.

The chain employs TRBV20-1 and TRBJ2-7; 9 bases map to TRBD1. Germline values: CDR1 DFQATT, CDR2 SNEGSKA (reference sequence). The CDR3 consists of 15 residues. The trim removed 4 bases at V and 1 base at J, leaving 8 bases unmatched. The CDR3 DNA reads TGCAGTGCTACCGACGGGACAGGGAAGTCCTACGAGCAGTACTTC. This translates into CSATDGTGKSYEQYF.

This chain uses TRBV15 with TRBJ2-5, with TRBD2 matching over 15 bases. Trimming cost V 8 bases and J 6 bases; bases outside gene matches: 4. The CDR3 sequence is 14 residues long. Germline-derived CDR1 and CDR2 are LNHNV and YYDKDF (reference sequence). The CDR3 is CATGLAGGRKTQYF. DNA of the CDR3: TGTGCCACCGGACTAGCGGGGGGGCGGAAGACCCAGTACTTC.

This rearrangement joins TRBV4-3 to TRBJ2-4; D unclear. The germline CDR1 and CDR2 sequences are LGHNA and YSLEER. The CDR3 has 13 amino acids. Trimming cost V 0 bases and J 8 bases, with 8 bases left between them. The CDR3 spells CASSQEIFHIQYF. The CDR3 DNA reads TGCGCCAGCAGCCAAGAAATCTTTCACATTCAGTACTTC.

V is TRBV19 and J is TRBJ1-2, with D uncertain. This CDR3 is built from 16 residues. V gave up 3 bases and J gave up 0 bases, with 14 bases separating them. The V gene's germline CDR1 is LNHDA and CDR2 SQIVND (reference sequence). The CDR3 region has the DNA TGTGCCAGTAGTATCCAGGTTGGGCCAACTAACTATGGCTACACCTTC. Its translation is CASSIQVGPTNYGYTF.